This T cell receptor beta chain emerged from a study of T cells after yellow fever vaccination. Study-wide context: It was SMART-Seq v4 Ultra Low Input that prepared the fractions with low cell numbers.

TCRdb redid the calling of the 5' RACE reads with MiXCR, one entry per CDR3 protein. The sample carries about 400,000 distinct CDR3 sequences, 9.5% to 13% recorded once. V was cut by 1 base and J by 4 bases, with 16 bases left in between. The CDR3 runs to 16 residues. Looked up from germline, CDR1 is PRHDT and CDR2 is FYEKMQ (reference sequence). This clonotype was counted only a few times. The sequence was collected from a young man who received the YFV17D yellow fever vaccine. The rearrangement links TRBV13 to TRBJ2-5; D gene ambiguous. This specimen consisted of PBMCs, obtained on the day of the first yellow fever vaccination. This CDR3 is CASSLAYGIERETQYF. The CDR3 DNA reads TGTGCCAGCAGCTTAGCTTACGGCATCGAGAGAGAGACCCAGTACTTC. Complete variable domain (other parts from reference TRBV13 and TRBJ2-5): AAGVIQSPRHLIKEKRETATLKCYPIPRHDTVYWYQQGPGQDPQFLISFYEKMQSDKGSIPDRFSAQQFSDYHSELNMSSLELGDSALYFCASSLAYGIERETQYFGPGTRLLVL.